This TCR beta chain derives from a study of shared clonotypes between healthy human individuals. CD45RO-negative, CCR7-selected cells formed the naive CD8 fraction, which excluded terminally differentiated effector memory CD45RA+ cells. With respect to this clone: Within the sample, other DNA sequences also encode this same CDR3.

The germline V gene encodes CDR1 LNHDA and CDR2 SQIVND (reference sequence). The CDR3 has 13 residues. The junction had 5 bases not matched to a gene; V was cut back by 5 bases and J by 4 bases. Here immunoSEQ multiplex PCR was the method, and the copy in TCRdb shows in-frame clones only, minus some. The sample includes millions of clones, just under 95% of them seen just once. Sequenced sample: naive CD8+ T cells sorted from blood. The clonotype originates from a man aged 18 to 35 in good health. The chain has TRBV19 and TRBJ2-7; 7 positions match TRBD1. The CDR3 DNA follows: TGTGCCAGTAGTCCCGGGACAGCTTACGAGCAGTACTTC. Translating gives CASSPGTAYEQYF.